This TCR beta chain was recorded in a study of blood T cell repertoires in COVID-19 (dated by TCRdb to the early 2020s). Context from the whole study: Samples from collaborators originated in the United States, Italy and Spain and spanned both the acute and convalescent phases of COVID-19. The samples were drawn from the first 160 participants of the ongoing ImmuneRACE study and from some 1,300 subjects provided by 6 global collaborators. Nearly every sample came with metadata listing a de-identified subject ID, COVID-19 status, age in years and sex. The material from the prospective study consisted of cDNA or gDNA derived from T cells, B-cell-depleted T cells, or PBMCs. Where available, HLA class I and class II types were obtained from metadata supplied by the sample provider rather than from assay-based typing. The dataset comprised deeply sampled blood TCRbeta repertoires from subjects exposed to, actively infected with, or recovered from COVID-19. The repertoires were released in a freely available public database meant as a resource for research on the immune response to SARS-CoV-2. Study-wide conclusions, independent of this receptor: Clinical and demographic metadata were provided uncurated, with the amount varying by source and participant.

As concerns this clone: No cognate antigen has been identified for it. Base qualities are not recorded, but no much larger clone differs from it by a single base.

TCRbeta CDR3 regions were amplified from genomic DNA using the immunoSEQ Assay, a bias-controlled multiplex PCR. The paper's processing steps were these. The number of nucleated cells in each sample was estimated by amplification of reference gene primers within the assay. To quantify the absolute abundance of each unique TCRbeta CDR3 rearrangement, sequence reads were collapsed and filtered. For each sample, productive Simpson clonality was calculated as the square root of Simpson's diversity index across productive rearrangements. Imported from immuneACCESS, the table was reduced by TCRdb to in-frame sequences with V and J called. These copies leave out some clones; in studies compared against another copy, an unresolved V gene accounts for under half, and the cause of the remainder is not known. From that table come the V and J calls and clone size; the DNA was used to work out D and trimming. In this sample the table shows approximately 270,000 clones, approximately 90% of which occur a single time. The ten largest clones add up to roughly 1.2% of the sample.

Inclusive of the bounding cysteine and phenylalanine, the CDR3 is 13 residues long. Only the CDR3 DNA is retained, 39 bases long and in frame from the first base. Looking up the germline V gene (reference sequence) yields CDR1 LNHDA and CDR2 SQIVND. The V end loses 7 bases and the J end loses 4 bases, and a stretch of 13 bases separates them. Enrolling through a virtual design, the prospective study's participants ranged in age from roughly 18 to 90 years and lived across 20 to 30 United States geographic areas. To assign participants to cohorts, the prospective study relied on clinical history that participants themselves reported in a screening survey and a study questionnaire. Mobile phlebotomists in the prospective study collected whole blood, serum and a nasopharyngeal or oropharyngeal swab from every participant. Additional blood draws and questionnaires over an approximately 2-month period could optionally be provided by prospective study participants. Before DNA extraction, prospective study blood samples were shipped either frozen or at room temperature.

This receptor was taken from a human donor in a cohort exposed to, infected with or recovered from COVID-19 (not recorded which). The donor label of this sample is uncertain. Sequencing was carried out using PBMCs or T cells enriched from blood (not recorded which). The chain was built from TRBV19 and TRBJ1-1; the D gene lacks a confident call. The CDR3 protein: CASILEGSTEAFF. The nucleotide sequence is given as TGTGCCAGTATTCTTGAAGGGAGCACTGAAGCTTTCTTT.